The rows below give T cell receptor beta chains drawn from one sample of a study of blood T cell repertoires in COVID-19. The table came from immunoSEQ multiplex PCR; TCRdb's copy has only in-frame clones and leaves some out. This table holds around 100,000 clones, less than 95% found once. Sequences were obtained from peripheral blood. The source of these receptors is a man aged 18 to 30 with COVID-19, enrolled during active disease. The CDR3 runs from the conserved cysteine through the conserved F or W. The D gene is left open where the match is weak. Rows give clone size only sometimes, using once, few, many, or a class for an expanded clone.

DNA | CDR3 | size | J | V | length | D
TGTGCCATCAGTGGAACAGGGGACGTCGGTGCCGGGGAGCTGTTTTTT | CAISGTGDVGAGELFF | NA | TRBJ2-2 | TRBV10-3 | 16 | TRBD1
TGTGCCAGCAGTTCCTACCCCTTTGGGACTAGCGGGAGCTACGAGCAGTACTTC | CASSSYPFGTSGSYEQYF | NA | TRBJ2-7 | TRBV28 | 18 | TRBD2
TGTGCCAGCAGCTTGTCAGGGCCGCCCCTCGAGCAGTACTTC | CASSLSGPPLEQYF | NA | TRBJ2-7 | TRBV5-4 | 14 | NA
TGCGCCAGCAGCCAAGGGAGGGAGGGCTATGGCTACACCTTC | CASSQGREGYGYTF | NA | TRBJ1-2 | TRBV4-3 | 14 | NA
TGTGCCAGCTCTGGAGACGGCGGGACTAACCCCTACGAGCAGTACTTC | CASSGDGGTNPYEQYF | NA | TRBJ2-7 | TRBV18 | 16 | TRBD2
TGCGCCAGCAGCCAAGGGCCAGGGTACAGTGGGTCCTACGAGCAGTACTTC | CASSQGPGYSGSYEQYF | NA | TRBJ2-7 | TRBV4-1 | 17 | NA
TGTGCCAGCAGCTTACGCCAGGACAGGAATAACTATGGCTACACCTTC | CASSLRQDRNNYGYTF | NA | TRBJ1-2 | TRBV9 | 16 | TRBD1
TGCGCCAGCAGCTTGGGTCCTAACAATGAGCAGTTCTTC | CASSLGPNNEQFF | NA | TRBJ2-1 | TRBV5-1 | 13 | NA
TGTGCCAGCAGTGACAAGGCGGGCTCCTACAATGAGCAGTTCTTC | CASSDKAGSYNEQFF | NA | TRBJ2-1 | TRBV6-4 | 15 | NA
TGTGCCAGCAGTTTAGGGGACTCGTCCGGCTACGAGCAGTACTTC | CASSLGDSSGYEQYF | NA | TRBJ2-7 | TRBV28 | 15 | NA
TGCAGCGTTGGACAGAACTATGGCTACACCTTC | CSVGQNYGYTF | NA | TRBJ1-2 | TRBV29-1 | 11 | NA
TGTGCCAGCAGCTGGGGACAGGGGATCTACGAGCAGTACTTC | CASSWGQGIYEQYF | NA | TRBJ2-7 | TRBV11-2 | 14 | TRBD1
TGCGCCAGCAGCTTGGCAGGGGCGAGAAACAATGAGCAGTTCTTC | CASSLAGARNNEQFF | once | TRBJ2-1 | TRBV5-1 | 15 | NA
TGTGCCAGCAGTCAGGGCCCTTTTACGAGGCCCCAGCATTTT | CASSQGPFTRPQHF | NA | TRBJ1-5 | TRBV28 | 14 | NA
TGCGCCAGCGGGACGGGACTTAGCTCCTACAATGAGCAGTTCTTC | CASGTGLSSYNEQFF | NA | TRBJ2-1 | TRBV5-1 | 15 | NA
TGTGCCAGCAGCGTAGTAAAAGGGACAGGGGCGCTCAATGAGCAGTTCTTC | CASSVVKGTGALNEQFF | NA | TRBJ2-1 | TRBV9 | 17 | TRBD1
TGTGCCATCAGTACGCCCCTAGCGGGAGGGCTCACAGATACGCAGTATTTT | CAISTPLAGGLTDTQYF | NA | TRBJ2-3 | TRBV10-3 | 17 | TRBD2
TGTGCCAGCCACCCGGGACAGTGGCTCGGGGAGCTGTTTTTT | CASHPGQWLGELFF | NA | TRBJ2-2 | TRBV5-6 | 14 | TRBD1
TGTGCCAGCCACAGGGTTCTCGGGTACTATGGCTACACCTTC | CASHRVLGYYGYTF | once | TRBJ1-2 | TRBV28 | 14 | NA
TGCGCCAGCAGCCAAGAAGGTAGCCAGACAGATACGCAGTATTTT | CASSQEGSQTDTQYF | NA | TRBJ2-3 | TRBV4-3 | 15 | NA
TGTGCCAGTAGTATTGGGACAGGGGCAGGGATTGAGCAGTTCTTC | CASSIGTGAGIEQFF | NA | TRBJ2-1 | TRBV19 | 15 | TRBD1
TGCAGCGTTGGGGAGGGCGAGCAGTACTTC | CSVGEGEQYF | NA | TRBJ2-7 | TRBV29-1 | 10 | TRBD2
TGTGCCAGCAGCCAAGTTTTGAGGGAACACGGGGAGCTGTTTTTT | CASSQVLREHGELFF | NA | TRBJ2-2 | TRBV3-1/TRBV3-2 | 15 | NA
TGTGCCAGCAGTCCACGGACCGGGAGGTCACCCCTCCACTTT | CASSPRTGRSPLHF | NA | TRBJ1-6 | TRBV27 | 14 | NA
TGTGCCAGCAGACCGCCCGGGACTAGCGGGAGTAAGACAGATACGCAGTATTTT | CASRPPGTSGSKTDTQYF | NA | TRBJ2-3 | TRBV7-9 | 18 | TRBD2
TGTGCCAGTACCCGCGAAAGGAGTGGGGCCAACGTCCTGACTTTC | CASTRERSGANVLTF | NA | TRBJ2-6 | TRBV19 | 15 | NA
TGTGCCAGCAACGGGGGGGAGGGCGCGTGGAAGACCCAGTACTTC | CASNGGEGAWKTQYF | NA | TRBJ2-5 | TRBV5-8 | 15 | TRBD2
TGTGCCAGCAGCCCTGTGGGACAGTATTACCTGGGCTACACCTTC | CASSPVGQYYLGYTF | NA | TRBJ1-2 | TRBV14 | 15 | TRBD1
TGTGCCAGCAGTTATTGGGCTAGCATAGGGGGCTACGAGCAGTACTTC | CASSYWASIGGYEQYF | few | TRBJ2-7 | TRBV6-6 | 16 | NA
TGTGCCAGCCGACTAGCGGGAGGTGGGGAGCTGTTTTTT | CASRLAGGGELFF | once | TRBJ2-2 | TRBV10-3 | 13 | TRBD2
TGTGCCAGCAGCTTAATAGCGGGAGTTGCAAATGAGCAGTTCTTC | CASSLIAGVANEQFF | NA | TRBJ2-1 | TRBV7-2 | 15 | TRBD2
TGTGCCAGCAGTTCCGCGGGACAGGGGTTTTTTCCAATACTCAATGAGCAGTTCTTC | CASSSAGQGFFPILNEQFF | NA | TRBJ2-1 | TRBV28 | 19 | TRBD1
TGTGCCAGCAGCTTAACCAGGGGGACTCAAGAGACCCAGTACTTC | CASSLTRGTQETQYF | NA | TRBJ2-5 | TRBV7-2 | 15 | NA
TGCGCCAGCAGCCAAGGGATCAGGGACAATGAGCAGTTCTTC | CASSQGIRDNEQFF | NA | TRBJ2-1 | TRBV4-1 | 14 | NA
TGTGCCAGCACCAAGACAGGGACCTTAGGTCCCCAGCATTTT | CASTKTGTLGPQHF | NA | TRBJ1-5 | TRBV28 | 14 | TRBD1